Detailed here is one T cell receptor (beta chain). Its matching antigen is unknown. The record originates from a study of cytomegalovirus exposure and HLA in healthy donors. The study, taken as a whole, reports: HLA alleles showed associations with roughly 17,000 TCR beta sequences in a later analysis, at a 0.05 false discovery rate.

CDR1 and CDR2 from the germline V gene are SQVTM and ANQGSEA. This CDR3 contains 12 residues. Use of 60 Vbeta and 13 Jbeta primers characterized the PCR. Produced via immunoSEQ multiplex PCR; TCRdb's table is partial and in-frame only. Among around 250,000 clones listed, 70% to 90% were seen once. The sequenced material came from PBMCs. The TCR originated in a woman in her fifties or sixties in good health and CMV-seropositive. The chain is built from TRBV29-1 and TRBJ2-5; D may be TRBD1 (5 bases). Judging by the DNA end, TRBJ2-7 fits better; the J call may be wrong. CDR3 DNA sequence: TGCAGCGTTACGACAGTTTCCTACGAGCAGTACTTC. Its protein is CSVTTVSYEQYF.